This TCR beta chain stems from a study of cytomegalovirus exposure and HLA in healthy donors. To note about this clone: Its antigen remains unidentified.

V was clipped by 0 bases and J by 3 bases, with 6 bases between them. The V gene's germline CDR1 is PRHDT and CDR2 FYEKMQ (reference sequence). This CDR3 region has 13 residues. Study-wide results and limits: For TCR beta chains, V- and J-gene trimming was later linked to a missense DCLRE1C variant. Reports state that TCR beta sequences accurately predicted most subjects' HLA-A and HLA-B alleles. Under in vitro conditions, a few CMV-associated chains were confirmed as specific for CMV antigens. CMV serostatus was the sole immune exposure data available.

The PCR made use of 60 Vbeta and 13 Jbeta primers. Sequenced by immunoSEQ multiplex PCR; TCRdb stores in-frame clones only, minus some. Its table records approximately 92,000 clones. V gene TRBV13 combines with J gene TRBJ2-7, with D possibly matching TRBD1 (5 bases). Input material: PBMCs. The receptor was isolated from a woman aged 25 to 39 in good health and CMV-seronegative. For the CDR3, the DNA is TGTGCCAGCAGCTTAGGACAGGACTACGAGCAGTACTTC. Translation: CASSLGQDYEQYF.